The 29 T cell receptor beta chains presented below share a single source sample, sequenced in a study of blood T cell repertoires in COVID-19. Profiling relied on immunoSEQ multiplex PCR, and the TCRdb table lists in-frame clones only, not all of them. Of about 190,000 clones listed, almost 90% were seen once; the top ten hold 0.5% to 0.75%. Sequencing was done on a sample of peripheral blood. These receptors were obtained from a man aged 45-60 years with acute or convalescent COVID-19.

The sample holds one count of this clone. Different DNA sequences within this sample yield the same CDR3. This chain uses TRBV18 with TRBJ2-3; unclear D gene. Trimming shortened V by 1 base and J by 3 bases, and 5 bases separated the two germline ends. The CDR3 spans 13 residues. CDR1 KGHSH and CDR2 LQKENI come from the germline V gene. The DNA for the CDR3 is TGTGCCAGCTCACCACGGCAGACAGATACGCAGTATTTT. Translating gives CASSPRQTDTQYF.

The chain has TRBV10-3 and TRBJ2-3; TRBD1 agrees at 11 bases. There are 14 residues in the CDR3. Germline V CDR1 and CDR2: ENHRY, SYGVKD. The junction had 2 bases not matched to a gene; V was cut back by 4 bases and J by 5 bases. CDR3 nucleotide sequence: TGTGCCATCAGTGGGGACAGGGGGGGAGATACGCAGTATTTT. This codes for CAISGDRGGDTQYF.

J is TRBJ1-1 and V is TRBV7-2; 9 bases agree with TRBD1. Trimming took 3 bases from V and 10 from J; bases not matched to a gene: 9. Germline values: CDR1 SGHTA, CDR2 FQGNSA. The CDR3 loop spans 14 amino acids. In DNA form, the CDR3 reads TGTGCCAGCAGCTTCACGACAGGGGGTGGGGGAGCTTTCTTT. It specifies CASSFTTGGGGAFF.

The chain has TRBV19 and TRBJ2-2; D may be TRBD1 (6 bases). The CDR3 spans 17 residues. The germline V gene has CDR1 LNHDA and CDR2 SQIVND (reference sequence). The V and J ends lost 6 bases and 1 base respectively, with 18 bases between them. The CDR3: CASRSSPGQQNTGELFF. The CDR3 bases are TGTGCCAGTAGGAGTAGCCCGGGACAACAGAACACCGGGGAGCTGTTTTTT.

The chain joins TRBV2 to TRBJ2-5; 9 bases line up with TRBD1. CDR3 length: 17 amino acids. Trimming cost V 4 bases and J 1 base; bases outside gene matches: 10. CDR1 is SNHLY and CDR2 is FYNNEI in the germline V gene. The CDR3 nucleotides read TGTGCCAGCAGTGCGTACAGGGGGCTGGGGCCCCAAGAGACCCAGTACTTC. This translates into CASSAYRGLGPQETQYF.

This clone was seen a few times. The DNA for the CDR3 is TGTGCCAGCTCACCGGCGGGCAATCAGCCCCAGCATTTT. Encoded protein: CASSPAGNQPQHF. This chain links TRBV18 with TRBJ1-5; D is undetermined. The CDR3 has 13 residues. Trimming removed 3 bases from V and 2 bases from J, with 5 bases in between. Germline CDR1 is KGHSH and CDR2 is LQKENI. Filled out from reference TRBV18 and TRBJ1-5, the complete variable domain reads NAGVMQNPRHLVRRRGQEARLRCSPMKGHSHVYWYRQLPEEGLKFMVYLQKENIIDESGMPKERFSAEFPKEGPSILRIQQVVRGDSAAYFCASSPAGNQPQHFGDGTRLSIL.

The rearrangement links TRBV7-2 to TRBJ1-4; D unresolved. The germline gives CDR1 SGHTA, CDR2 FQGNSA. The CDR3 loop spans 15 amino acids. V shed 0 bases and J shed 7 bases, with 12 bases lying between them. CDR3 bases: TGTGCCAGCAGCTTAGCGGTCAGCGAAGGTGAAAAACTGTTTTTT. This translates into CASSLAVSEGEKLFF.

This chain joins TRBV15 and TRBJ2-7; maybe TRBD1 (6 bases). The CDR3 has 14 residues. V shed 3 bases and J shed 2 bases, with 11 bases lying between them. Germline CDR1 LNHNV, CDR2 YYDKDF (reference sequence). The DNA for the CDR3 is TGTGCCACCAGCAGGGGGGCCGCGACCTACGAGCAGTACTTC. It yields the protein CATSRGAATYEQYF.

This clone appeared a single time. The J gene is TRBJ2-7, the V gene TRBV27; a possible D gene is TRBD2 (6 bases). Deletions cut 11 bases from V and 2 bases from J, with 28 bases between. The CDR3 is 17 amino acids. The V gene's germline CDR1 is MNHEY and CDR2 SMNVEV (reference sequence). The CDR3 here is CAWPTGTRFGDPYEQYV. In nucleotides, the CDR3 is TGTGCCTGGCCAACCGGGACTCGCTTCGGGGACCCCTACGAGCAGTACGTC.

This clone was observed a few times. V and J are TRBV19 and TRBJ2-1, with TRBD2 identical over 12 bases. The junction had 3 bases not matched to a gene; V was cut back by 4 bases and J by 2 bases. Germline assignment: CDR1 LNHDA and CDR2 SQIVND (reference sequence). This CDR3 has 16 amino acids. The CDR3 spells CASSRLAGVAYNEQFF. CDR3 coding DNA: TGTGCCAGTAGTAGACTAGCGGGAGTCGCCTACAATGAGCAGTTCTTC.

The rearrangement links TRBV7-7 to TRBJ2-5, with TRBD1 as a possible D gene (5 bases). V lost 5 bases and J 4 bases, leaving 17 bases between the germline ends. Germline-derived CDR1 and CDR2 are SSHAT and FNYEAQ (reference sequence). The CDR3 is 15 residues long. This CDR3 reads CASSQGTAAGETQYF. The CDR3 region has the DNA TGTGCCAGCAGCCAGGGAACTGCCGCTGGAGAGACCCAGTACTTC.

The chain joins TRBV7-2 to TRBJ2-1; D unresolved. Between the trimmed V and J ends, which lost 5 bases and 4 bases, there was a span of 15 bases. Germline lookup yields CDR1 SGHTA and CDR2 FQGNSA. This CDR3 has 15 amino acids. For the CDR3, the DNA is TGTGCCAGCAGCCCCCGCTCGCGAGTTTACAATGAGCAGTTCTTC. Its protein is CASSPRSRVYNEQFF.

CDR3 in amino acids: CASSPGGGGQETQYF. The CDR3 DNA sequence: TGTGCCAGCAGCCCTGGGGGCGGGGGCCAAGAGACCCAGTACTTC. The chain combines TRBV4-2 with TRBJ2-5, with D possibly being TRBD2 (7 bases). Germline CDR1 reads LGHNA; CDR2 reads YNFKEQ. V was cut by 4 bases and J by 1 base, with 13 bases left in between. The CDR3 consists of 15 residues.

The J gene is TRBJ2-3, the V gene TRBV19; D is uncertain. The V gene's germline CDR1 is LNHDA and CDR2 SQIVND (reference sequence). Trimming took 3 bases from V and 4 from J, leaving 8 bases between them. The CDR3 has 13 residues. CDR3 bases: TGTGCCAGTAGTATCCTGAGCGCAGATACGCAGTATTTT. This encodes CASSILSADTQYF.

The rearrangement uses TRBV3-1 (or the pseudogene TRBV3-2) and TRBJ2-7; TRBD1 aligns across 8 bases. Germline loops: CDR1 LGHDT, CDR2 YNNKEL (reference sequence). The CDR3 sequence is 14 residues long. Trimming cost V 5 bases and J 5 bases; bases outside gene matches: 8. The DNA of the CDR3 is TGTGCCAGCAGCTTCGGACAGGGTAGCAACGAGCAGTACTTC. It is translated as CASSFGQGSNEQYF.

V usage is TRBV4-2 and J usage is TRBJ1-1; possibly TRBD1 for D (5 bases). The CDR3 runs 14 residues. Germline assignment: CDR1 LGHNA and CDR2 YNFKEQ. The V gene lost 5 bases and the J gene lost 2 bases, with 12 bases spanning the gap. CDR3 coding DNA: TGTGCCAGCAGCTCAATGACAGTTAACACTGAAGCTTTCTTT. Its translation is CASSSMTVNTEAFF.

This chain links TRBV5-8 with TRBJ2-7; D might be TRBD2 (5 bases). V lost 2 bases, J lost 0 bases, and 15 bases lay in between. The CDR3 spans 16 residues. Germline CDR1 SGHTS, CDR2 YDEGEE. CDR3 protein: CASSFFRGGFSYEQYF. Written as DNA, the CDR3 is TGTGCCAGCAGCTTTTTTCGCGGAGGATTCTCCTACGAGCAGTACTTC.

This clone was detected only once. This chain uses TRBV5-1 with TRBJ1-2; the D gene is possibly TRBD1 (6 bases). This CDR3 has 15 amino acids. V dropped 4 bases and J dropped 4 bases, with 17 bases sitting between them. Germline values: CDR1 SGHRS, CDR2 YFSETQ. The CDR3 region is CASSPRTGKSYGYTF. CDR3 in DNA: TGCGCCAGCAGCCCACGAACAGGGAAGTCCTATGGCTACACCTTC.

This clone was seen only a few times. This chain joins TRBV6-2 or TRBV6-3 and TRBJ2-3, with a possible D match to TRBD2 (6 bases). Deletions cut 5 bases from V and 0 bases from J, with 12 bases between. Germline CDR1 reads MNHEY; CDR2 reads SVGEGT. This CDR3 spans 15 amino acids. Here the CDR3 reads CASSPHRGSTDTQYF. CDR3 nucleotides: TGTGCCAGCAGTCCCCATCGGGGGAGCACAGATACGCAGTATTTT.

This clone is a singleton in its sample. This sequence joins TRBV4-3 and TRBJ2-2; 7 bases fit TRBD1. Germline CDR1 and CDR2: LGHNA and YSLEER. V gave up 4 bases and J gave up 3 bases; unmatched junction bases: 2. CDR3 length: 14 residues. The CDR3 loop reads CASSRTGHTGELFF. DNA of the CDR3: TGCGCCAGCAGCCGGACAGGTCACACCGGGGAGCTGTTTTTT.

The chain employs TRBV7-6 and TRBJ2-1; 10 bases map to TRBD1. This CDR3 contains 16 residues. Germline V gene lookup returns CDR1 SGHVS and CDR2 FNYEAQ. The V gene end was trimmed by 5 bases and the J gene end by 2 bases; junction bases not matched to a gene: 6. The CDR3 loop reads CASSRDRGGTYNEQFF. The CDR3, as DNA: TGTGCCAGCAGCAGGGACAGGGGAGGGACCTACAATGAGCAGTTCTTC. Full variable domain (rest looked up from reference TRBV7-6 and TRBJ2-1): GAGVSQSPRYKVTKRGQDVALRCDPISGHVSLYWYRQALGQGPEFLTYFNYEAQQDKSGLPNDRFSAERPEGSISTLTIQRTEQRDSAMYRCASSRDRGGTYNEQFFGPGTRLTVL.

The chain has TRBV19 and TRBJ2-3; tentatively, D is TRBD2 (6 bases). The germline gives CDR1 LNHDA, CDR2 SQIVND (reference sequence). V lost 9 bases and J 2 bases, leaving 15 bases between the germline ends. This CDR3 spans 14 amino acids. The CDR3 loop is CASINRGITDTQYF. The CDR3 DNA reads as TGTGCCAGCATCAACCGGGGGATCACAGATACGCAGTATTTT.

The V gene is TRBV6-5, the J gene TRBJ1-2; a possible D gene is TRBD1 (6 bases). Germline V gene lookup returns CDR1 MNHEY and CDR2 SVGAGI. Trimming removed 5 bases at V and 1 base at J, with 14 bases between. The CDR3 runs to 15 residues. This CDR3 is CASSPGTNHNYGYTF. DNA of the CDR3: TGTGCCAGCAGTCCTGGGACAAACCATAACTATGGCTACACCTTC.

V and J are TRBV5-1 and TRBJ1-5; 9 bases map to TRBD1. The CDR3 has 16 residues. The germline gives CDR1 SGHRS, CDR2 YFSETQ. Unmatched junction bases numbered 5, after V lost 0 bases and J lost 4 bases. CDR3: CASSLVTGGINQPQHF. DNA for the CDR3: TGCGCCAGCAGCTTGGTGACAGGGGGAATAAATCAGCCCCAGCATTTT. The full variable domain, rest sourced from reference TRBV5-1 and TRBJ1-5, is KAGVTQTPRYLIKTRGQQVTLSCSPISGHRSVSWYQQTPGQGLQFLFEYFSETQRNKGNFPGRFSGRQFSNSRSEMNVSTLELGDSALYLCASSLVTGGINQPQHFGDGTRLSIL.

The chain employs TRBV5-6 and TRBJ2-4; no clear D. V was shortened by 4 bases and J by 5 bases, with 7 bases between the two germline ends. The CDR3 is 12 amino acids. Germline assignment: CDR1 SGHDT and CDR2 YYEEEE. The CDR3 DNA follows: TGTGCCAGCAGCCGGGTGGAAAACATTCAGTACTTC. It is translated as CASSRVENIQYF.

CDR3 amino acids: CASRAKGQGGETQYF. DNA of the CDR3: TGTGCCAGCAGAGCGAAGGGACAGGGAGGAGAGACCCAGTACTTC. The chain carries TRBV2 and TRBJ2-5; 9 nucleotides agree with TRBD1. The CDR3 spans 15 residues. Germline V gene sequence: CDR1 SNHLY, CDR2 FYNNEI. V lost 6 bases and J lost 4; bases outside the gene matches: 9.

As concerns this clone: The same CDR3 also results from other DNA sequences found in this sample. The CDR3 bases are TGCGCCAGCAGCTTGGTTCAGGGGCACTCCTACGAGCAGTACTTC. Translation: CASSLVQGHSYEQYF. The chain couples TRBV5-1 to TRBJ2-7, with a tentative D call TRBD1 (6 bases). From germline, CDR1 is SGHRS and CDR2 YFSETQ. Trimming left V 0 bases short and J 0 bases short, with 10 bases between. This CDR3 has 15 amino acids.

On this clone: The germline gene is not matched at one end of the junction; a read error may be the cause. The rearrangement uses TRBV10-3 and TRBJ2-1; maybe TRBD2 (5 bases). The CDR3 runs 16 residues. Germline loops: CDR1 ENHRY, CDR2 SYGVKD. CDR3 loop: CAILGSLGAKDNEQFF. The CDR3 nucleotides read TGCGCCATCCTTGGTAGTCTGGGAGCGAAGGACAATGAGCAGTTCTTC.

CDR3 DNA sequence: TGTGCCAGCAGCCCCAGTGGGAACACTGAAGCTTTCTTT. It encodes CASSPSGNTEAFF. The rearrangement links TRBV7-2 to TRBJ1-1; D unresolved. The V end lost 5 bases, the J end lost 1 base, and 8 bases lay between the germline ends. Germline-derived CDR1 and CDR2 are SGHTA and FQGNSA. The CDR3 loop spans 13 amino acids.